One and the same sample provided the 26 T cell receptor beta chains below, sequenced in a study of blood T cell repertoires in COVID-19. The assay was immunoSEQ multiplex PCR, and TCRdb's table has in-frame clones only and misses some. The table includes roughly 58,000 clones, approximately 80% detected once. What was sequenced was peripheral blood. These receptors were obtained from a man aged 45-65 years with active or convalescent COVID-19.

V is TRBV7-9 and J is TRBJ2-3, with 7 bases identical to TRBD2. This CDR3 region has 15 residues. V lost 0 bases to trimming and J lost 7 bases; unmatched junction nucleotides: 7. Germline CDR1 reads SEHNR; CDR2 reads FQNEAQ (reference sequence). CDR3 protein: CASSLAGGSENTQYF. The CDR3 DNA reads TGTGCCAGCAGCTTAGCGGGGGGGAGCGAGAATACGCAGTATTTT.

The V gene is TRBV3-1 (or the pseudogene TRBV3-2), the J gene TRBJ1-6; possibly TRBD1 for D (6 bases). V lost 4 bases to trimming and J lost 6 bases, with 10 bases between them. Looked up from germline, CDR1 is LGHDT and CDR2 is YNNKEL (reference sequence). CDR3 length: 14 residues. CDR3 sequence (DNA): TGTGCCAGCAGCCCGCCGACAGGTAATTCACCCCTCCACTTT. Protein product: CASSPPTGNSPLHF.

The chain has TRBV15 and TRBJ2-7, with a possible D match to TRBD1 (5 bases). V dropped 0 bases and J dropped 7 bases, with 16 bases sitting between them. The CDR3 is 15 amino acids. CDR1 and CDR2 from the germline V gene are LNHNV and YYDKDF (reference sequence). CDR3 sequence (DNA): TGTGCCACCAGCAGAGACAGGTCCCAGGGCGAGGAGCAGTACTTC. Translated: CATSRDRSQGEEQYF.

The CDR3 protein is CASRRDREGNQPQHF. The CDR3 bases are TGTGCCAGCAGGAGAGACAGGGAGGGCAATCAGCCCCAGCATTTT. The rearrangement links TRBV6-5 to TRBJ1-5, with 7 positions matching TRBD1. This CDR3 spans 15 amino acids. The V gene's germline CDR1 is MNHEY and CDR2 SVGAGI. After removal of 6 bases from V and 2 bases from J, the junction contained 7 bases not matched to a gene.

This clone has just one count. The V gene is TRBV9, the J gene TRBJ2-3; the D is unclear. The ends were cut back, 6 bases at V and 2 bases at J, with 10 bases in the middle. Germline loops: CDR1 SGDLS, CDR2 YYNGEE. The CDR3 runs 13 residues. CDR3 nucleotides: TGTGCCAGCAATCGAGCTACCACAGATACGCAGTATTTT. This encodes CASNRATTDTQYF. Full variable domain (outside the CDR3, taken from reference TRBV9 and TRBJ2-3): DSGVTQTPKHLITATGQRVTLRCSPRSGDLSVYWYQQSLDQGLQFLIQYYNGEERAKGNILERFSAQQFPDLHSELNLSSLELGDSALYFCASNRATTDTQYFGPGTRLTVL.

J is TRBJ1-1 and V is TRBV5-6; D not certain. The germline V gene encodes CDR1 SGHDT and CDR2 YYEEEE. The V and J ends lost 4 bases and 5 bases respectively, with 12 bases between them. The CDR3 spans 13 residues. This CDR3 reads CASSQTGGTEAFF. Written as DNA, the CDR3 is TGTGCCAGCAGCCAGACCGGCGGGACTGAAGCTTTCTTT.

The chain joins TRBV7-9 to TRBJ2-3; 8 bases are shared with TRBD2. The CDR3 consists of 16 residues. Per germline, CDR1 SEHNR and CDR2 FQNEAQ (reference sequence). J lost 8 bases, V lost 4 bases, and 14 bases had no gene match. CDR3 sequence reads: CASSSFAGGRKGTQYF. Written as DNA, the CDR3 is TGTGCCAGCAGCTCGTTCGCGGGGGGCCGGAAAGGTACGCAGTATTTT.

The rearrangement uses TRBV7-6 and TRBJ2-7, with 7 bases identical to TRBD1. Per the germline V gene, CDR1 is SGHVS and CDR2 is FNYEAQ. CDR3 size: 15 residues. V gave up 1 base and J gave up 1 base; unmatched junction bases: 4. Here the CDR3 DNA reads TGTGCCAGCAGCTTAGAACAGGGGTTATCCTACGAGCAGTACTTC. Its translation is CASSLEQGLSYEQYF.

The rearrangement joins TRBV2 to TRBJ2-7, with 7 bases matching TRBD2. Losses at the gene ends were 4 bases for V and 3 bases for J; bases not matched to a gene: 6. Germline V lookup: CDR1 SNHLY, CDR2 FYNNEI. The CDR3 spans 14 residues. This CDR3 reads CASSGERGLYEQYF. As DNA, the CDR3 is TGTGCCAGCAGTGGAGAGCGGGGCCTCTACGAGCAGTACTTC. The full variable domain, its missing parts supplied by reference TRBV2 and TRBJ2-7, is EPEVTQTPSHQVTQMGQEVILRCVPISNHLYFYWYRQILGQKVEFLVSFYNNEISEKSEIFDDQFSVERPDGSNFTLKIRSTKLEDSAMYFCASSGERGLYEQYFGPGTRLTVT.

V gene TRBV9 combines with J gene TRBJ2-3, with D possibly TRBD1 on 7 matching bases. Germline CDR1 and CDR2: SGDLS and YYNGEE. The CDR3 has 15 residues. Deletions cut 4 bases from V and 8 bases from J, with 20 bases between. CDR3 region: CASSLGGGDEGTQYF. For the CDR3, the DNA is TGTGCCAGCAGCTTAGGAGGGGGCGACGAGGGTACGCAGTATTTT. Combining the CDR3 with reference TRBV9 and TRBJ2-3 gives the whole variable domain DSGVTQTPKHLITATGQRVTLRCSPRSGDLSVYWYQQSLDQGLQFLIQYYNGEERAKGNILERFSAQQFPDLHSELNLSSLELGDSALYFCASSLGGGDEGTQYFGPGTRLTVL.

The chain is built from TRBV7-9 and TRBJ2-7; no clear D gene. The V and J ends lost 5 bases and 4 bases respectively, with 6 bases between them. The CDR3 is 11 residues long. Germline V gene data show CDR1 as SEHNR and CDR2 as FQNEAQ (reference sequence). This CDR3 is CASSVSYEQYF. As DNA, the CDR3 is TGTGCCAGCAGCGTTTCTTACGAGCAGTACTTC. Using reference TRBV7-9 and TRBJ2-7 for the parts outside the CDR3, the full variable domain is DTGVSQNPRHKITKRGQNVTFRCDPISEHNRLYWYRQTLGQGPEFLTYFQNEAQLEKSRLLSDRFSAERPKGSFSTLEIQRTEQGDSAMYLCASSVSYEQYFGPGTRLTVT.

This clone was counted only a few times. The chain couples TRBV5-1 to TRBJ2-1, with TRBD1 as a possible D gene (6 bases). The CDR3 sequence is 17 residues long. Trimming cost V 0 bases and J 0 bases, with 13 bases left between them. From germline, CDR1 is SGHRS and CDR2 YFSETQ. The CDR3 sequence: CASSLDGDTSSYNEQFF. CDR3 sequence (DNA): TGCGCCAGCAGCTTGGATGGGGACACGAGCTCCTACAATGAGCAGTTCTTC.

J is TRBJ2-5 and V is TRBV6-4; 9 bases align to TRBD2. The CDR3 sequence is 15 residues long. The V gene's germline CDR1 is MRHNA and CDR2 SNTAGT. The trim removed 4 bases at V and 4 bases at J, leaving 7 bases unmatched. The CDR3 reads CASSGGRGRVETQYF. CDR3 DNA: TGTGCCAGCAGTGGCGGGAGGGGCCGGGTAGAGACCCAGTACTTC.

There are a few counts of this clone. The J gene is TRBJ1-6, the V gene TRBV19, with D uncertain. The germline CDR1 and CDR2 sequences are LNHDA and SQIVND (reference sequence). There are 14 residues in the CDR3. V was shortened by 3 bases and J by 4 bases, with 7 bases between the two germline ends. For the CDR3, the DNA is TGTGCCAGTAGTATGAGGACTTATAATTCACCCCTCCACTTT. This translates into CASSMRTYNSPLHF.

The CDR3 DNA reads as TGTGCCAGCAGTGAAATCAGGGGCACTGAAGCTTTCTTT. This codes for CASSEIRGTEAFF. The chain has TRBV6-1 and TRBJ1-1; TRBD1 might be the D (6 bases). CDR1 is MNHNS, CDR2 SASEGT, per germline. V gave up 2 bases and J gave up 4 bases, with 8 bases separating them. The length of the CDR3 is 13 residues.

The chain couples TRBV6-5 to TRBJ2-2; possibly TRBD1 for D (5 bases). V dropped 9 bases and J dropped 3 bases, with 11 bases sitting between them. The germline CDR1 and CDR2 sequences are MNHEY and SVGAGI. This CDR3 region has 13 residues. CDR3 loop: CASTTGDTGELFF. CDR3 DNA: TGTGCCAGTACCACAGGTGACACCGGGGAGCTGTTTTTT.

The chain has TRBV5-6 and TRBJ2-2; 7 bases match TRBD1. CDR1 is SGHDT, CDR2 YYEEEE, per germline. The length of the CDR3 is 15 residues. V shed 5 bases and J 7 bases; nucleotides not matched to a gene: 11. DNA of the CDR3: TGTGCCAGCAGTGACCAAACAGGGGTTAGCGGGGAGCTGTTTTTT. It yields the protein CASSDQTGVSGELFF.

The V call is TRBV19, the J call TRBJ1-1; D unresolved. The CDR3 spans 13 residues. V shed 2 bases and J shed 7 bases, with 11 bases lying between them. Germline V gene lookup returns CDR1 LNHDA and CDR2 SQIVND (reference sequence). CDR3 sequence reads: CASSIRSFDEAFF. As DNA, the CDR3 is TGTGCCAGTAGTATACGGTCCTTTGATGAAGCTTTCTTT.

The sample holds a few counts of this clone. The chain uses TRBV25-1 and TRBJ1-6, with 10 bases matching TRBD1. Germline V lookup: CDR1 MGHDK, CDR2 SYGVNS. The V segment lost 4 bases and the J segment 10 bases; nucleotides outside the gene matches: 7. This CDR3 comprises 15 residues. The CDR3 loop reads CASSAADRGRSPLHF. The CDR3 DNA reads as TGTGCCAGCAGTGCCGCGGACAGGGGGAGATCACCCCTCCACTTT. The variable domain in full, with the rest retrieved from reference TRBV25-1 and TRBJ1-6, is EADIYQTPRYLVIGTGKKITLECSQTMGHDKMYWYQQDPGMELHLIHYSYGVNSTEKGDLSSESTVSRIRTEHFPLTLESARPSHTSQYLCASSAADRGRSPLHFGNGTRLTVT.

The rearrangement links TRBV9 to TRBJ2-2; D is ambiguous. Germline loops: CDR1 SGDLS, CDR2 YYNGEE. This CDR3 region has 15 residues. Between the trimmed V and J ends, which lost 0 bases and 2 bases, there was a span of 8 bases. CDR3 nucleotides: TGTGCCAGCAGCGTAGGGGCCTCTAACACCGGGGAGCTGTTTTTT. This gives the protein CASSVGASNTGELFF.

The rearrangement joins TRBV7-3 to TRBJ2-3; 8 bases line up with TRBD2. V lost 8 bases to trimming and J lost 5 bases; unmatched junction nucleotides: 12. Germline values: CDR1 SGHTA, CDR2 FQGTGA. CDR3 length: 15 residues. The DNA of the CDR3 is TGTGCCAGCTCGCTAAGGAGCGGGGGACAAGATACGCAGTATTTT. Translation: CASSLRSGGQDTQYF.

The chain carries TRBV5-1 and TRBJ1-1; TRBD1 matches at 7 bases. Trimming cost V 3 bases and J 5 bases; bases outside gene matches: 7. There are 14 residues in the CDR3. Germline V gene data show CDR1 as SGHRS and CDR2 as YFSETQ. The CDR3 bases are TGCGCCAGCAGCTCGACAGGGTTTGAAACTGAAGCTTTCTTT. Protein product: CASSSTGFETEAFF.

The chain is built from TRBV6-4 and TRBJ1-6; 9 positions match TRBD1. V shed 5 bases, J shed 9 bases, and the junction held 20 bases outside the gene matches. Germline CDR1 reads MRHNA; CDR2 reads SNTAGT. This CDR3 has 19 amino acids. CDR3 DNA sequence: TGTGCCAGCAGTCAGTTGACAGGGGGTCTTAGGTGTGGGTTTTCACCCCTCCACTTT. Translation gives CASSQLTGGLRCGFSPLHF.

The CDR3 protein is CATSRDLGNYGYTF. The CDR3, as DNA: TGTGCCACCAGCAGAGATCTCGGGAACTATGGCTACACCTTC. V gene TRBV15 combines with J gene TRBJ1-2; D uncertain. Germline V lookup: CDR1 LNHNV, CDR2 YYDKDF (reference sequence). The CDR3 spans 14 residues. The V and J ends lost 0 bases and 2 bases respectively, with 7 bases between them. The entire variable domain, with the rest obtained from reference TRBV15 and TRBJ1-2, is as follows: DAMVIQNPRYQVTQFGKPVTLSCSQTLNHNVMYWYQQKSSQAPKLLFHYYDKDFNNEADTPDNFQSRRPNTSFCFLDIRSPGLGDTAMYLCATSRDLGNYGYTFGSGTRLTVV.

Only a few counts were recorded for this clone. V and J are TRBV4-2 and TRBJ2-1, with 8 bases aligning to TRBD2. The CDR3 contains 15 residues. The V gene's germline CDR1 is LGHNA and CDR2 YNFKEQ. V lost 5 bases to trimming and J lost 7 bases; unmatched junction nucleotides: 10. The CDR3 region is CASSYWRGEGNEQFF. CDR3 DNA sequence: TGTGCCAGCAGCTACTGGCGGGGGGAAGGGAATGAGCAGTTCTTC.

The chain combines TRBV5-1 with TRBJ2-2, with a possible D match to TRBD2 (5 bases). CDR3 size: 18 residues. V was shortened by 2 bases and J by 0 bases, with 17 bases between the two germline ends. CDR1 SGHRS and CDR2 YFSETQ come from the germline V gene. The CDR3 protein is CASSFEYSAVANTGELFF. CDR3 DNA: TGCGCCAGCAGCTTCGAATATTCAGCGGTTGCGAACACCGGGGAGCTGTTTTTT.